These T cell receptor beta chains were read from a single sample in a study of T cells in Graves' hyperthyroidism and ophthalmopathy. TCRdb ran MiXCR on the multiplex PCR reads and lists one entry per CDR3 protein. This sample has under 650,000 distinct CDR3 sequences, with around 15% found just once. The sample was blood. The receptors stem from a woman under 40 with Graves' hyperthyroidism. The CDR3 runs from the conserved cysteine through the conserved F or W. The D gene is left open where the match is weak. Some rows mark clone size as missing; the rest say once, few, many or name a class of expanded clone.

v_gene	j_gene	d_gene	abundance	CDR3aa	CDR3nt
TRBV12-3/TRBV12-4	TRBJ1-5	NA	many	CASSHYRAVSNQPQHF	TGTGCCAGCAGCCACTACAGGGCGGTTAGCAATCAGCCCCAGCATTTT
TRBV7-8	TRBJ2-2	TRBD2	few	CASSPREGPRGGELFF	TGTGCCAGCAGCCCCCGGGAGGGCCCTCGTGGCGGGGAGCTGTTTTTT
TRBV28	TRBJ2-3	NA	NA	CASSFLERYTDTQYF	TGTGCCAGCAGTTTTCTGGAAAGATATACAGATACGCAGTATTTT
TRBV5-1	TRBJ2-7	NA	NA	CASRTVSSYEQYF	TGCGCCAGCAGGACAGTGAGCTCCTACGAGCAGTACTTC
TRBV20-1	TRBJ1-2	TRBD1	few	CSARAGTGANYGYTF	TGCAGTGCTAGAGCTGGGACAGGGGCTAACTATGGCTACACCTTC
TRBV7-2	TRBJ1-1	NA	many	CASTNTWPNTEAFF	TGTGCCAGCACCAACACATGGCCCAACACTGAAGCTTTCTTT
TRBV14	TRBJ2-7	NA	NA	CASSQVGTRSRYEQYF	TGTGCCAGCAGCCAAGTCGGGACACGGAGTCGATACGAGCAGTACTTC
TRBV14	TRBJ2-3	NA	NA	CASSRRPSLAQYF	TGTGCCAGCAGCCGACGCCCGTCTTTGGCGCAGTATTTT
TRBV7-9	TRBJ1-4	NA	few	CASSRNSATNEKLFF	TGTGCCAGCAGCCGGAACAGTGCAACTAATGAAAAACTGTTTTTT
TRBV20-1	TRBJ2-3	NA	many	CSASNPVSGTQYF	TGCAGTGCTAGCAACCCCGTCTCTGGTACGCAGTATTTT
TRBV12-3/TRBV12-4	TRBJ1-3	NA	many	CASSRLPGRNTIYF	TGTGCCAGCAGTCGACTGCCAGGACGGAACACCATATATTTT
TRBV7-9	TRBJ2-7	NA	many	CASSLAREAPYEQYF	TGTGCCAGCAGCTTAGCGAGAGAAGCTCCCTACGAGCAGTACTTC
TRBV20-1	TRBJ2-3	TRBD2	many	CSASAGGTDTQYF	TGCAGTGCTAGTGCGGGGGGCACAGATACGCAGTATTTT
TRBV11-1	TRBJ2-1	TRBD2	many	CASSLATSGSFYEQFF	TGTGCCAGCAGCTTAGCGACTAGCGGGAGTTTTTATGAGCAGTTCTTC
TRBV30	TRBJ1-1	NA	many	CAWSPLNTANTEAFF	TGTGCCTGGAGTCCTCTTAACACAGCGAACACTGAAGCTTTCTTT
TRBV4-2	TRBJ1-2	TRBD1	NA	CASSHAQGQGDYGYTF	TGTGCCAGCAGCCACGCCCAGGGACAGGGGGACTATGGCTACACCTTC
TRBV24-1	TRBJ1-4	TRBD1	many	CATSDHRGEEKLFF	TGTGCCACCAGTGACCACAGGGGCGAGGAAAAACTGTTTTTT
TRBV30	TRBJ2-7	NA	few	CAWSDLGLDEQYF	TGTGCCTGGAGTGATCTGGGGCTGGACGAGCAGTACTTC
TRBV5-1	TRBJ2-5	NA	NA	CASSFGGLQETQYF	TGCGCCAGCAGCTTTGGGGGACTCCAAGAGACCCAGTACTTC
TRBV20-1	TRBJ2-3	NA	many	CSARAGTSTDTQYF	TGCAGTGCCAGAGCCGGGACTAGCACAGATACGCAGTATTTT